This T cell receptor (beta chain) was captured in a study of shared clonotypes between healthy human individuals (dated by TCRdb to 2020 to 2022). For the wider study: The cohort included a few men and a couple of women between 18 and 49 years of age. For each donor, three plates each were used for CD4 naive and CD4 memory, two plates were used for CD8 naive, and one plate was used for CD8 memory. Blood TCR repertoires of roughly five healthy adults were deeply sequenced to estimate repertoire size and the extent of clonotype sharing between individuals. Libraries were prepared and TCR repertoires were sequenced by different laboratories using diverse techniques, in order to increase sequencing depth and limit assay-specific biases. Each donor's leukapheresis produced roughly between about 0.8 and 8.9 billion PBMCs. Beyond this particular receptor, the publication reports: When a handful of donors were compared, the shared fraction of clonotypes was 5% to 6.5% for naive CD4, more than 3% for naive CD8, 2.3% for memory CD4, and 0.35% to 0.4% for memory CD8. Naive subsets generally had larger estimated clonotype richness than memory subsets. Higher generation probabilities were observed for clonotypes shared by all four sorted-subset donors than for non-shared clonotypes. Only blood was sampled, and tissue TCR repertoires likely differ from those in blood. Incomplete sequencing was indicated by rarefaction of sorted-subset datasets, despite the large sequencing depth. The genetic and exposure-history diversity represented was limited by the small number of donors. Based on pairwise subsampling, the degree of clonotype sharing among donors was expected to be affected by sequencing depth.

Using the deep immunoSEQ assay, multiplex PCR amplified TCR CDR3 regions from genomic DNA. Extracted genomic DNA from each cell subset was spread evenly across all wells of several immunoSEQ 96-well plates, with each plate serving as a replicate. For sorted subsets, approximately 190 ng of genomic DNA, equivalent to around 29,000 T cell genomes, went into each replicate PCR. The purified libraries were quantified using a Qubit 3.0 fluorometer, sized with a Bioanalyzer 2100, and then quantified again using the KAPA Library Quantification kit. Every immunoSEQ 96-well plate was sequenced on a separate single-read 150-cycle Illumina NextSeq 550 flow cell. Turning to the authors' computational methods: Because only junctional sequences without quality scores were contained in the immunoSEQ output, filtering matching that applied to full-length reads could not be performed. Sequences were annotated with PyIR, a Python wrapper for IgBLAST v1.9, and V/J genes and CDR3 were assigned using IMGT germline references. Reads with weak V/J assignments (E-value above 1e-6), missing CDR3, stop codons, out-of-frame junctions, or ambiguous translated residues were removed. A V3J clonotype was defined by an identical inferred V gene, J gene, and CDR3 amino acid sequence. Percentage overlap between repertoires was computed as shared unique clonotypes divided by the size of the smaller repertoire. Three approaches were used to assess repertoire richness: RTK rarefaction, the Chao1 estimator, and Recon v2.1 estimates of unobserved clonotypes. OLGA was used to compute generation probabilities for all TCRbeta clonotypes that the gDNA method yielded from several donors. What TCRdb holds here is the immuneACCESS table cut down to in-frame rearrangements. Part of the clones is not present; checked against another copy, under half of the missing clones reflect an unresolved V gene, and the others are unexplained. V and J calls and clone size are given by that table; D and trimming were obtained from the DNA. The sample data list under 1 million clones, and about 91% of these were observed just once. 24% of the sample is in the top ten clones.

CD8 naive samples were CD45RO-negative cells positively selected for CCR7, giving a CD45RA+CCR7+ population that excluded TemRA cells. Donors were healthy HIV-negative adults with no recently reported acute infections or vaccinations. Only Caucasian adults living in Nashville, Tennessee, USA were represented among the donors. Blood was collected by leukapheresis, and PBMCs were isolated by Ficoll-Histopaque density gradient centrifugation and then cryopreserved in liquid nitrogen vapor phase. Analytical flow cytometry was used to check the purity and quantity of each magnetically sorted T cell population. Genomic DNA was isolated from every sorted fraction and measured by UV absorbance on a Nanodrop 2000c. Regarding this clone: It has no known antigen specificity. No quality values exist for individual bases; no much larger clone is one base distant.

CDR1 and CDR2 (MNHEY, SMNVEV) derive from the germline V gene (reference sequence). Unmatched junction bases come to 6, with V trimmed by 6 bases and J by 2 bases. The cysteine opens and the phenylalanine closes a CDR3 of 15 amino acids. The retained sequence is limited to the CDR3, 45 bases, with the frame set at the first base. This TCR was recovered from a man younger than 45 in good health. The chain is made from TRBV27 and TRBJ2-5; TRBD2 aligns with 10 central bases. What was sequenced was naive CD8+ T cells sorted from blood. The sample's cell subset or site label, in plain terms: CD45RA+CCR7+. The CDR3 corresponds to CASRPSGSGQETQYF. The sequenced DNA: TGTGCCAGCAGACCTAGCGGGAGTGGGCAAGAGACCCAGTACTTC.